The 11 T cell receptor beta chains listed next were all sequenced from one sample in a study of cytomegalovirus exposure and HLA in healthy donors. The PCR contained 60 Vbeta and 13 Jbeta primers. Profiling relied on immunoSEQ multiplex PCR, and the TCRdb table lists in-frame clones only, not all of them. Here the sample spans roughly 120,000 clones, 75% to 85% being singletons. Source material: PBMCs. The source is a man between 40 and 49 years old in good health and CMV-seronegative.

The chain employs TRBV5-6 and TRBJ1-1, with a possible D match to TRBD1 (6 bases). Trimming took off 4 bases at V and 4 bases at J, with 14 bases between the two ends. CDR3 length: 14 residues. Germline values: CDR1 SGHDT, CDR2 YYEEEE. CDR3 residues: CASSRTAWGTEAFF. For the CDR3, the DNA is TGTGCCAGCAGCCGGACAGCCTGGGGCACTGAAGCTTTCTTT.

The CDR3 DNA is TGTGCCAGTAGTACCTTGGGACAGTCGAACTATGGCTACACCTTC. Its protein product is CASSTLGQSNYGYTF. The chain is built from TRBV19 and TRBJ1-2, with TRBD1 matching over 7 bases. This CDR3 has 15 amino acids. Trimming took 4 bases from V and 2 from J; bases not matched to a gene: 7. CDR1 LNHDA and CDR2 SQIVND come from the germline V gene (reference sequence).

V usage is TRBV5-6 and J usage is TRBJ2-1; D possibly corresponds to TRBD2 (7 bases). CDR3 length: 15 amino acids. Germline CDR1 is SGHDT and CDR2 is YYEEEE. V shed 0 bases and J shed 6 bases, with 13 bases lying between them. This CDR3 is CASSLEGGGANEQFF. The CDR3 nucleotides are TGTGCCAGCAGCTTGGAAGGAGGGGGGGCCAATGAGCAGTTCTTC. Based on the CDR3 plus reference TRBV5-6 and TRBJ2-1, the full variable domain is DAGVTQSPTHLIKTRGQQVTLRCSPKSGHDTVSWYQQALGQGPQFIFQYYEEEERQRGNFPDRFSGHQFPNYSSELNVNALLLGDSALYLCASSLEGGGANEQFFGPGTRLTVL.

The J gene is TRBJ1-1, the V gene TRBV28, with D hard to call. With 7 bases removed from V and 8 bases from J, the gap between germline ends came to 8 bases. Germline CDR1 and CDR2: MDHEN and SYDVKM. The CDR3 is made up of 10 amino acids. The CDR3 reads CASMRYEAFF. CDR3 coding DNA: TGTGCCAGCATGAGATACGAAGCTTTCTTT.

The chain employs TRBV5-1 and TRBJ2-4; D unclear. CDR1 is SGHRS, CDR2 YFSETQ, per germline. V lost 0 bases to trimming and J lost 5 bases, with 9 bases between them. This CDR3 has 14 residues. The CDR3 region is CASSLGAKQNIQYF. CDR3 sequence (DNA): TGCGCCAGCAGCTTGGGAGCCAAACAAAACATTCAGTACTTC.

The gene calls are TRBV19 and TRBJ1-4; TRBD1 is a possible D gene (6 bases). V was shortened by 4 bases and J by 5 bases, with 14 bases between the two germline ends. The CDR3 has 15 amino acids. CDR1 LNHDA and CDR2 SQIVND come from the germline V gene (reference sequence). The CDR3 nucleotides are TGTGCCAGTAGTAGAAAGGACAGACTGAATGAAAAACTGTTTTTT. Translated, it gives CASSRKDRLNEKLFF.

This clone was seen a handful of times. The chain carries TRBV20-1 and TRBJ1-1; D gene uncertain. Per germline, CDR1 DFQATT and CDR2 SNEGSKA (reference sequence). The CDR3 extends over 10 amino acids. V lost 5 bases to trimming and J lost 11 bases, with 12 bases between them. CDR3 sequence reads: CSAPRGGAFF. The CDR3 region has the DNA TGCAGTGCTCCCCGGGGAGGGGCTTTCTTT.

The V gene is TRBV29-1, the J gene TRBJ2-1; the match to TRBD1 covers 9 bases. J was trimmed by 8 bases and V by 7 bases; bases with no gene match: 6. Germline CDR1 and CDR2: SQVTM and ANQGSEA. There are 12 residues in the CDR3. In DNA form, the CDR3 reads TGCAGCGGGAGACAGGGGGTCCATGAGCAGTTCTTC. It is translated as CSGRQGVHEQFF.

V and J are TRBV9 and TRBJ2-2, with D maybe TRBD2 (6 bases). Germline CDR1 and CDR2: SGDLS and YYNGEE. V was shortened by 6 bases and J by 4 bases, with 10 bases between the two germline ends. The CDR3 runs 13 residues. CDR3 residues: CASTPGGTGELFF. The CDR3 nucleotides read TGTGCCAGCACCCCCGGGGGCACCGGGGAGCTGTTTTTT.

This clone was counted only a few times. The chain employs TRBV7-9 and TRBJ2-7, with D perhaps TRBD1 (6 bases). This CDR3 has 14 residues. Germline values: CDR1 SEHNR, CDR2 FQNEAQ (reference sequence). V was trimmed by 3 bases and J by 2 bases, leaving 11 bases between them. The CDR3 DNA reads as TGTGCCAGCAGCTTCCGGGACACCCCCTACGAGCAGTACTTC. This encodes CASSFRDTPYEQYF.

The chain has TRBV18 and TRBJ2-5, with TRBD2 matching 7 bases. This CDR3 contains 19 residues. CDR1 and CDR2 from the germline V gene are KGHSH and LQKENI. V shed 2 bases and J 5 bases; nucleotides not matched to a gene: 20. The CDR3, as DNA: TGTGCCAGCTCACCAACGGAACCAATTTGGGGGGGAGTTTTTGAGACCCAGTACTTC. Its translation: CASSPTEPIWGGVFETQYF.